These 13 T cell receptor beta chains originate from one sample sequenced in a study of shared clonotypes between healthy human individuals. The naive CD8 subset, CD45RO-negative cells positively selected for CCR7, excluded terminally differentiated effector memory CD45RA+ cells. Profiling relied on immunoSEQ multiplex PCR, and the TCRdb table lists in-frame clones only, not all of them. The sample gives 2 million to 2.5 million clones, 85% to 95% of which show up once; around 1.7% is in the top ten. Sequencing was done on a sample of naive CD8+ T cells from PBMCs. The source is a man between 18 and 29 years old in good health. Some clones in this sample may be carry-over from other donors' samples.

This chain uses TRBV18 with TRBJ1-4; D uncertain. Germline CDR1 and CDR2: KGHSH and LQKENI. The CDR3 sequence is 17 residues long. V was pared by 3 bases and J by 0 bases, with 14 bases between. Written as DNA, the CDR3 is TGTGCCAGCTCACCCCGCAGTACGAGGGCAACTAATGAAAAACTGTTTTTT. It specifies CASSPRSTRATNEKLFF.

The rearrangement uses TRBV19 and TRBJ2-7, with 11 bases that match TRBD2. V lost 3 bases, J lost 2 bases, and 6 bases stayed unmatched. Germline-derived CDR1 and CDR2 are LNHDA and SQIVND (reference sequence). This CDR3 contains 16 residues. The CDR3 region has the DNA TGTGCCAGTAGTATGGCCCCGGGACTAGCGGCCTACGAGCAGTACTTC. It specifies CASSMAPGLAAYEQYF. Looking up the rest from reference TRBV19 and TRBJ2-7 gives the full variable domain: DGGITQSPKYLFRKEGQNVTLSCEQNLNHDAMYWYRQDPGQGLRLIYYSQIVNDFQKGDIAEGYSVSREKKESFPLTVTSAQKNPTAFYLCASSMAPGLAAYEQYFGPGTRLTVT.

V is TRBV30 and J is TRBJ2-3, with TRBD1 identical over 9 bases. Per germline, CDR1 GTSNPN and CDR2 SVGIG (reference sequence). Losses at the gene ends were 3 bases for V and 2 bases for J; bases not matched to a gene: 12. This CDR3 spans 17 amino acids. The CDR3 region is CAWRTPGQGPFTDTQYF. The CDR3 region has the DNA TGTGCCTGGAGAACGCCGGGACAGGGCCCTTTCACAGATACGCAGTATTTT.

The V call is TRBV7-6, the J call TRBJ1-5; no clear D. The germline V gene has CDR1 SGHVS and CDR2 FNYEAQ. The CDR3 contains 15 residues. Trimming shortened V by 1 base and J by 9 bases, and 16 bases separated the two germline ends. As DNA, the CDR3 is TGTGCCAGCAGCTTAGGGGTGGGCATAGACCGGCCCCAGCATTTT. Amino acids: CASSLGVGIDRPQHF.

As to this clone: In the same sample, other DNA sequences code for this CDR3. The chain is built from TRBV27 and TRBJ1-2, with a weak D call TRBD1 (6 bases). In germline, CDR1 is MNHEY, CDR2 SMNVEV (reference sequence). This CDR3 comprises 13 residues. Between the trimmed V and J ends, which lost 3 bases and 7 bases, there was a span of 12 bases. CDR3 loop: CASSLGGAGGYTF. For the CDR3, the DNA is TGTGCCAGCAGTTTGGGGGGCGCGGGTGGCTACACCTTC.

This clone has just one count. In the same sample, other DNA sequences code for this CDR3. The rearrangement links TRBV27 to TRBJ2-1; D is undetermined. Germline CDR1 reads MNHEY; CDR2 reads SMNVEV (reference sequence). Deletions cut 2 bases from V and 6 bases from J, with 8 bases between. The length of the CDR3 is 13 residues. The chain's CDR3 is CASSLPGRNEQFF. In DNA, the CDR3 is TGTGCCAGCAGTTTACCCGGCCGCAATGAGCAGTTCTTC.

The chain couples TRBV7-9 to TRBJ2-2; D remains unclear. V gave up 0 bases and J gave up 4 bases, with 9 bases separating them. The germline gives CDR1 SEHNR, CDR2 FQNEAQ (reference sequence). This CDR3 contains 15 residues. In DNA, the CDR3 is TGTGCCAGCAGCTTAGCGGTTGACCGCACCGGGGAGCTGTTTTTT. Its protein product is CASSLAVDRTGELFF.

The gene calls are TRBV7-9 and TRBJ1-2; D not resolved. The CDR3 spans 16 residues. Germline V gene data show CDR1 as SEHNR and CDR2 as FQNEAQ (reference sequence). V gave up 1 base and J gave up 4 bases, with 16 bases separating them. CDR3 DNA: TGTGCCAGCAGCTTAGGTAGGGTCCTGCCGGGCTATGGCTACACCTTC. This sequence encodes CASSLGRVLPGYGYTF.

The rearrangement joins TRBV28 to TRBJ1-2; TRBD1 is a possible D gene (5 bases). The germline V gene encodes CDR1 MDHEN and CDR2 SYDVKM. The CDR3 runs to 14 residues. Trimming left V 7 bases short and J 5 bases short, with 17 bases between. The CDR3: CASTEIEGRYGYTF. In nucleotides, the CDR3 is TGTGCCAGCACCGAAATCGAGGGGAGGTATGGCTACACCTTC.

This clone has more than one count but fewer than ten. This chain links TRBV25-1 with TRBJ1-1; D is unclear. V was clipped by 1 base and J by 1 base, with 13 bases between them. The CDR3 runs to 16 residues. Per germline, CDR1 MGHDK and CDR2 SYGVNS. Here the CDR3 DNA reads TGTGCCAGCAGTGAATTCGTGGCGGTGGGGAACACTGAAGCTTTCTTT. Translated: CASSEFVAVGNTEAFF.

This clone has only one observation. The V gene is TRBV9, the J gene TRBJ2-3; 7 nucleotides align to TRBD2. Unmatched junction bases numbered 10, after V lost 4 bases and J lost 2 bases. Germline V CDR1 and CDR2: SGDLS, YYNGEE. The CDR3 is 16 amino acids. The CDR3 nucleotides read TGTGCCAGCAGCCCCCAGAGCCTAGCGGTCACAGATACGCAGTATTTT. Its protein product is CASSPQSLAVTDTQYF.

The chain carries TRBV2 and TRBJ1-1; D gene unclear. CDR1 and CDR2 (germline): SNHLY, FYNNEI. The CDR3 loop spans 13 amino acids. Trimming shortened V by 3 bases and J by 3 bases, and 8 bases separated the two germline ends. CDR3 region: CASSDTLHTEAFF. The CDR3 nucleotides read TGTGCCAGCAGTGATACACTGCACACTGAAGCTTTCTTT.

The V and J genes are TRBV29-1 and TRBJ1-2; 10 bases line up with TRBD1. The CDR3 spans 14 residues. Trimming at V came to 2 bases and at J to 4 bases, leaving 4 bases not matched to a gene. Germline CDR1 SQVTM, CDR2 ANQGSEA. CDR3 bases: TGCAGCGTTGAATTTCGGGACAGGGGCTATGGCTACACCTTC. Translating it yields CSVEFRDRGYGYTF.